This T cell receptor beta chain came from a study of blood T cells in healthy people across ages. Findings of the study overall: Age advanced and TCR beta diversity per million T cells fell, roughly linearly.

CDR3 size: 14 residues. V lost 6 bases, J lost 0 bases, and 14 bases lay in between. Germline lookup yields CDR1 SQVTM and CDR2 ANQGSEA. Combining a sample-barcoded 5' primer with a J-beta primer mix, a second PCR ran for 7 to 11 cycles. Each CDR3 protein is one row after TCRdb ran MiXCR on the 5' RACE reads. The sample carries 1.5 million to 2 million distinct CDR3 sequences, around 35% recorded once. In the case of this clonotype: Its antigen is still unknown. A much larger clone is a single base away; this may be a read error.

Sequencing input: blood. This chain uses TRBV29-1 with TRBJ1-2, with TRBD1 as a possible D gene (5 bases). The clonotype was recovered from a woman in her twenties or thirties in good health. The CDR3 protein is CSVPAGAANYGYTF. The CDR3, as DNA: TGCAGCGTCCCAGCTGGGGCCGCTAACTATGGCTACACCTTC.